A single sample gave rise to the 13 T cell receptor beta chains below, sequenced in a study of blood T cell repertoires in COVID-19. This table comes from immunoSEQ multiplex PCR, and its TCRdb copy is limited to in-frame clones, with some not included. Of roughly 87,000 clones in the sample, roughly nine tenths were seen once. Sequenced material: peripheral blood. These TCRs come from an elderly woman with active COVID-19.

This clone appeared once. The CDR3 region has the DNA TGTGCCAGCAGTTACCCGACAGGGGCGGAACAGCCCCAGCATTTT. Translating it yields CASSYPTGAEQPQHF. The rearrangement uses TRBV6-6 and TRBJ1-5; TRBD1 aligns across 8 bases. This CDR3 contains 15 residues. Germline values: CDR1 MNHNY, CDR2 SVGAGI (reference sequence). With 2 bases clipped from V and 7 bases from J, the junction kept 7 bases outside the gene matches.

V gene TRBV7-9 combines with J gene TRBJ1-1; D gene ambiguous. The CDR3 covers 15 residues. V shed 8 bases and J shed 0 bases, with 16 bases lying between them. Germline CDR1 and CDR2: SEHNR and FQNEAQ (reference sequence). The CDR3 coding sequence is TGTGCCAGCTCCGTGGAGGGCGAACTGAACACTGAAGCTTTCTTT. It translates to CASSVEGELNTEAFF.

The V gene is TRBV4-1, the J gene TRBJ1-5; tentative D call: TRBD1 (5 bases). Looked up from germline, CDR1 is MGHRA and CDR2 is YSYEKL. Trimming cost V 1 base and J 0 bases, with 16 bases left between them. The CDR3 loop spans 18 amino acids. The CDR3 DNA reads TGCGCCAGCAGCCAAGGTTGGCAGGGATCCTATAGCAATCAGCCCCAGCATTTT. The encoded protein is CASSQGWQGSYSNQPQHF.

This chain joins TRBV30 and TRBJ2-7, with a tentative D call TRBD1 (6 bases). The CDR3 is 15 residues long. Germline values: CDR1 GTSNPN, CDR2 SVGIG (reference sequence). V gave up 1 base and J gave up 2 bases, with 15 bases separating them. The CDR3 loop is CAWSAGQRRTYEQYF. In DNA, the CDR3 is TGTGCCTGGAGTGCCGGACAGAGGAGGACCTACGAGCAGTACTTC.

This sequence joins TRBV11-3 and TRBJ2-3, with 7 bases identical to TRBD1. The junction had 8 bases not matched to a gene; V was cut back by 5 bases and J by 0 bases. Germline CDR1 SGHNT, CDR2 YENEEA. The CDR3 has 16 residues. The CDR3 DNA is TGTGCCAGCAGCCTGCGACAGGGAAGGAGCACAGATACGCAGTATTTT. It is translated as CASSLRQGRSTDTQYF.

The chain links TRBV10-2 to TRBJ2-3, with 7 bases that match TRBD2. The V and J ends lost 3 bases and 2 bases, in that order; junction bases with no gene match: 5. The CDR3 runs to 15 residues. Per the germline V gene, CDR1 is WSHSY and CDR2 is SAAADI. The chain's CDR3 is CASSEVGGFTDTQYF. The DNA of the CDR3 is TGCGCCAGCAGTGAAGTCGGGGGGTTCACAGATACGCAGTATTTT.

A remark on this clone: The sample carries other DNA sequences with the same CDR3. The genes are TRBV19 and TRBJ1-5; TRBD1 aligns across 7 bases. Germline lookup yields CDR1 LNHDA and CDR2 SQIVND (reference sequence). With V trimmed by 2 bases and J by 3 bases, 1 base remained unmatched. The CDR3 totals 14 residues. CDR3 DNA: TGTGCCAGTAGTATAACAGGGGACAATCAGCCCCAGCATTTT. Translating it yields CASSITGDNQPQHF.

The chain is built from TRBV5-8 and TRBJ2-3, with a possible D match to TRBD1 (6 bases). V was clipped by 2 bases and J by 0 bases, with 10 bases between them. CDR3 length equals 15 residues. CDR1 and CDR2 (germline): SGHTS, YDEGEE. The CDR3, as DNA: TGTGCCAGCAGCTTTTTCGGACAGAGCACAGATACGCAGTATTTT. Translation: CASSFFGQSTDTQYF. The variable domain in full, with the rest retrieved from reference TRBV5-8 and TRBJ2-3, is EAGVTQSPTHLIKTRGQQATLRCSPISGHTSVYWYQQALGLGLQFLLWYDEGEERNRGNFPPRFSGRQFPNYSSELNVNALELEDSALYLCASSFFGQSTDTQYFGPGTRLTVL.

This clone was seen only a few times. The chain joins TRBV29-1 to TRBJ1-1, with 12 bases that match TRBD1. The junction had 14 bases not matched to a gene; V was cut back by 7 bases and J by 5 bases. The CDR3 sequence is 16 residues long. CDR1 is SQVTM, CDR2 ANQGSEA, per germline. The DNA for the CDR3 is TGCAGCGGGGGACAGGGGGCGCTTGAGAGGAGGACTGAAGCTTTCTTT. Translation gives CSGGQGALERRTEAFF.

Written as DNA, the CDR3 is TGCGCCAGCACACTTAGCGAGCCGGAGAGGGATGAGCAGTTCTTC. This gives the protein CASTLSEPERDEQFF. This sequence joins TRBV5-1 and TRBJ2-1, with D maybe TRBD2 (5 bases). Trimming cost V 6 bases and J 8 bases, with 21 bases left between them. This CDR3 comprises 15 residues. From germline, CDR1 is SGHRS and CDR2 YFSETQ. The full variable domain, rest sourced from reference TRBV5-1 and TRBJ2-1, is KAGVTQTPRYLIKTRGQQVTLSCSPISGHRSVSWYQQTPGQGLQFLFEYFSETQRNKGNFPGRFSGRQFSNSRSEMNVSTLELGDSALYLCASTLSEPERDEQFFGPGTRLTVL.

This clone was detected only once. The chain recombines TRBV7-6 with TRBJ1-3; D is unclear. V dropped 1 base and J dropped 0 bases, with 10 bases sitting between them. The CDR3 totals 16 residues. Germline V CDR1 and CDR2: SGHVS, FNYEAQ. In DNA, the CDR3 is TGTGCCAGCAGCTTAGGGAGTCTGCACTCTGGAAACACCATATATTTT. It encodes CASSLGSLHSGNTIYF.

The V gene is TRBV6-7, the J gene TRBJ2-5, with D tentatively TRBD2 (6 bases). TRBV6-7 is flagged as an ORF with uncertain function. The V end lost 1 base, the J end lost 5 bases, and 8 bases lay between the germline ends. CDR3 length: 13 residues. CDR3 bases: TGTGCCAGCAGTTACTGCGCGGGGGAGACCCAGTACTTC. This codes for CASSYCAGETQYF.

The chain employs TRBV4-2 and TRBJ2-3; D perhaps matches TRBD2 (5 bases). Germline values: CDR1 LGHNA, CDR2 YNFKEQ. Trimming left V 2 bases short and J 6 bases short, with 15 bases between. This CDR3 has 15 residues. The CDR3 DNA reads as TGTGCCAGCAGCCAAAGCACGGGGTCCTTGGATACGCAGTATTTT. The encoded protein is CASSQSTGSLDTQYF.